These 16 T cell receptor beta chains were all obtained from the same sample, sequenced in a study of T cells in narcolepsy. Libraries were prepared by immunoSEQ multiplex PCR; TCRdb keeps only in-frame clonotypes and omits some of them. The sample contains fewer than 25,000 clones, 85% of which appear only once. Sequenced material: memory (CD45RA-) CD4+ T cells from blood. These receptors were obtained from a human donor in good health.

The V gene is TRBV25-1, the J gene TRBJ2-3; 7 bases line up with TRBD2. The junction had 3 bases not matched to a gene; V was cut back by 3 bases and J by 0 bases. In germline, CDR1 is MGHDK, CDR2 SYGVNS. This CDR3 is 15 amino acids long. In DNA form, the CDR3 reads TGTGCCAGCAGTGAGGGGGGGACTAGCACAGATACGCAGTATTTT. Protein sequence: CASSEGGTSTDTQYF. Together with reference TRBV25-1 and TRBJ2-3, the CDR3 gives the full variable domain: EADIYQTPRYLVIGTGKKITLECSQTMGHDKMYWYQQDPGMELHLIHYSYGVNSTEKGDLSSESTVSRIRTEHFPLTLESARPSHTSQYLCASSEGGTSTDTQYFGPGTRLTVL.

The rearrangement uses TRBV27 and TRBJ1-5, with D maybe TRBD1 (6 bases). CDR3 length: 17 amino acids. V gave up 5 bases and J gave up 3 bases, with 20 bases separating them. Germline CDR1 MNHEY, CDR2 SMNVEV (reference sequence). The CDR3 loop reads CASSPDGQQGTNQPQHF. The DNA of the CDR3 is TGTGCCAGCAGTCCGGACGGTCAACAGGGTACCAATCAGCCCCAGCATTTT.

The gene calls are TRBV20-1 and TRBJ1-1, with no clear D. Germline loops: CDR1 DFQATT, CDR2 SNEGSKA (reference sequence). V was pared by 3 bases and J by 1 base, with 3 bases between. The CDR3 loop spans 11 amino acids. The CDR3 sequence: CSASGNTEAFF. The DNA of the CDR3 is TGCAGTGCTAGTGGGAACACTGAAGCTTTCTTT.

This chain's CDR3 is CASSVSGSGTHNEQFF. CDR3 nucleotide sequence: TGTGCCAGCAGCGTTAGTGGTAGCGGAACACACAATGAGCAGTTCTTC. The gene calls are TRBV9 and TRBJ2-1, with D possibly being TRBD2 (6 bases). CDR1 and CDR2 from the germline V gene are SGDLS and YYNGEE. This CDR3 contains 16 residues. With 2 bases removed from V and 5 bases from J, the gap between germline ends came to 17 bases.

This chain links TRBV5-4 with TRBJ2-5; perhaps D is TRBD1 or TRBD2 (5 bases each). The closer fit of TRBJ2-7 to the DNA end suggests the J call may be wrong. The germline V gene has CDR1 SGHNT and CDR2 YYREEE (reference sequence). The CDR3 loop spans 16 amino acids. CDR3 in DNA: TGTGCCAGCAGCTTGGATCTCGGGGCCGTAGGGAACGAGCAGTACTTC. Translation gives CASSLDLGAVGNEQYF.

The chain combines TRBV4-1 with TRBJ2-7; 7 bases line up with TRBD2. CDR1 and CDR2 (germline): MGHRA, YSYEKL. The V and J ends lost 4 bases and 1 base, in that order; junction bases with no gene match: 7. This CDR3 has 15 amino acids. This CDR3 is CASSPSQGGSYEQYF. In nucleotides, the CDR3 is TGCGCCAGCAGCCCCTCCCAGGGAGGGTCCTACGAGCAGTACTTC.

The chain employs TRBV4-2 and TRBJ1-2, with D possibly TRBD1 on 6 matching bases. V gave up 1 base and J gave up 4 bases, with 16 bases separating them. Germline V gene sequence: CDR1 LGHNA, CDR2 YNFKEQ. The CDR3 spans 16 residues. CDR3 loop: CASSQGGGAGAYGYTF. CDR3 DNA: TGTGCCAGCAGCCAAGGCGGGGGGGCCGGGGCCTATGGCTACACCTTC.

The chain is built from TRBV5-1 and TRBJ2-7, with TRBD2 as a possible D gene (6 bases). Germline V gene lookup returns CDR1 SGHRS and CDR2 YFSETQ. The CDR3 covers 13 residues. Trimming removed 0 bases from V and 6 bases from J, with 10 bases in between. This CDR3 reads CASSLDGRSEQYF. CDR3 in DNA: TGCGCCAGCAGCTTGGATGGGAGGAGCGAGCAGTACTTC.

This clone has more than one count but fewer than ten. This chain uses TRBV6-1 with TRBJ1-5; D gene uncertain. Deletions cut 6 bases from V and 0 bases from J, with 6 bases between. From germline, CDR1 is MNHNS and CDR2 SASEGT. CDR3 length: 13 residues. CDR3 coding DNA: TGTGCCAGCAGGGACGCTAGCAATCAGCCCCAGCATTTT. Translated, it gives CASRDASNQPQHF.

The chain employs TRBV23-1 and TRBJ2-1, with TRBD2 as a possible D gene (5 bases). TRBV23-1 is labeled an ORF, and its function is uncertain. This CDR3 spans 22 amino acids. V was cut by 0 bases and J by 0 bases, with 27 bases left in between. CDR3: CASSQSGQDPLRRALSYNEQFF. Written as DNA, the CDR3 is TGCGCCAGCAGTCAATCTGGGCAGGACCCTCTCCGGCGGGCTCTCTCCTACAATGAGCAGTTCTTC.

CDR3 DNA sequence: TGTGCCAGCAATGTCGGGACAGTCCAAGAGACCCAGTACTTC. It codes for CASNVGTVQETQYF. The chain carries TRBV25-1 and TRBJ2-5; 7 bases agree with TRBD1. The V segment lost 7 bases and the J segment 1 base; nucleotides outside the gene matches: 6. This CDR3 is 14 amino acids long. Germline CDR1 is MGHDK and CDR2 is SYGVNS.

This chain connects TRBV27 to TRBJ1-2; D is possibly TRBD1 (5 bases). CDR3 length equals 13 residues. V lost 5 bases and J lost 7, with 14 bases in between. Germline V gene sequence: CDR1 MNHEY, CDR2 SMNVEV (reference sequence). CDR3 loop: CASSTRQRGGYTF. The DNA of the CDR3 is TGTGCCAGCAGTACCCGACAGAGGGGTGGCTACACCTTC.

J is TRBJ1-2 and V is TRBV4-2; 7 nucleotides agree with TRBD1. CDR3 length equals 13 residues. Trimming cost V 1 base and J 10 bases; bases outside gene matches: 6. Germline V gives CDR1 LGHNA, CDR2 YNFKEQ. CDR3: CASSQVGDRLYTF. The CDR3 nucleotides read TGTGCCAGCAGCCAAGTCGGGGACAGACTCTACACCTTC.

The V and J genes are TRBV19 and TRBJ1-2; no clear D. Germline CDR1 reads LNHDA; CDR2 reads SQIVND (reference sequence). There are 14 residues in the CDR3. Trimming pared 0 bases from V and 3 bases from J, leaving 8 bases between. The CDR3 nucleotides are TGTGCCAGTAGTATAGATCCGTTCTACTATGGCTACACCTTC. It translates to CASSIDPFYYGYTF.

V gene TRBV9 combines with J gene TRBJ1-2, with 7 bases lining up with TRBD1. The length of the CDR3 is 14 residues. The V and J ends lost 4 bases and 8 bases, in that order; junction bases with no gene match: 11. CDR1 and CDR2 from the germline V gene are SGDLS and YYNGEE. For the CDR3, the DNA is TGTGCCAGCAGCCCAGGGGCAGGGGGGGACGGCTACACCTTC. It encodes CASSPGAGGDGYTF.

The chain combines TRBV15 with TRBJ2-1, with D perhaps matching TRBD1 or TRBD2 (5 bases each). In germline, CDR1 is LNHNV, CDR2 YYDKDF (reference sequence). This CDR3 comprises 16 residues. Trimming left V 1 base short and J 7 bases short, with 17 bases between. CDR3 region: CATSRAGLVGRNEQFF. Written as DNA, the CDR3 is TGTGCCACCAGCAGAGCGGGGTTAGTGGGGCGGAATGAGCAGTTCTTC. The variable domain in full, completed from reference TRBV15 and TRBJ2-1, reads DAMVIQNPRYQVTQFGKPVTLSCSQTLNHNVMYWYQQKSSQAPKLLFHYYDKDFNNEADTPDNFQSRRPNTSFCFLDIRSPGLGDTAMYLCATSRAGLVGRNEQFFGPGTRLTVL.